A selection of T cell receptor beta chains follows, all from one sample in a study of blood T cells in healthy people across ages. TCRdb fed the 5' RACE reads into MiXCR, producing one record per CDR3 protein. Seen here are about 930,000 distinct CDR3 sequences, 25% to 35% observed once, and the top ten hold roughly 10%. This same sample was also part of a study on T cells of mothers and their children.

What was sequenced was blood. These receptors all come from a woman aged 40 to 50 in good health. Both conserved end residues are trimmed from each CDR3. Fields, in order: D gene, V gene, CDR3 protein. A D gene is named only where the DNA matches it firmly.

D: TRBD1; V: TRBV12-3/TRBV12-4; CDR3: ASSPGTGTGSYEQY
D: -; V: TRBV7-2; CDR3: ASSWGAFDTGELF
D: TRBD1; V: TRBV7-7; CDR3: ASSLAPGTGENEQF
D: -; V: TRBV27; CDR3: ASRGLATTDTQY
D: -; V: TRBV27; CDR3: ASSSGGWDNEQY
D: -; V: TRBV29-1; CDR3: SVERNSYYEQY
D: -; V: TRBV7-9; CDR3: ASSLGDRMRRETNEKLF
D: TRBD1; V: TRBV6-2/TRBV6-3; CDR3: ASRPQVSTGFSPEAF
D: TRBD2; V: TRBV20-1; CDR3: SGGIAGDQETQY
D: TRBD1; V: TRBV12-3/TRBV12-4; CDR3: ASSFRGRGLSSNYGYT
D: -; V: TRBV7-2; CDR3: ASGSISGGEQY
D: -; V: TRBV6-8; CDR3: AGSYSTPSVPYNEQF
D: TRBD2; V: TRBV29-1; CDR3: SVERLAGNNEQF
D: -; V: TRBV20-1; CDR3: SARDSAPGDRSYEQY
D: -; V: TRBV7-2; CDR3: AISRAGDQPQH
D: -; V: TRBV7-2; CDR3: ASSVSRNTQY
D: TRBD1; V: TRBV20-1; CDR3: SARGTGARETQY
D: TRBD2; V: TRBV9; CDR3: ASSLWGGEEETQY
D: -; V: TRBV5-1; CDR3: ASNVDRLDTQY
D: -; V: TRBV30; CDR3: AWSEIKGAF
D: -; V: TRBV4-3; CDR3: ASSPQDIRGVGHGYT
D: -; V: TRBV7-9; CDR3: ASSIRDRSSYEQY
D: -; V: TRBV29-1; CDR3: SVEDSSGGTYGYT
D: -; V: TRBV20-1; CDR3: SAIYRAGEKLF
D: -; V: TRBV11-2; CDR3: ASSYTTDAEQF
D: -; V: TRBV4-3; CDR3: ASSPGIGTASSYEQYFGYT
D: TRBD1; V: TRBV7-4; CDR3: ASSRLTGVSGNTIY
D: TRBD2; V: TRBV9; CDR3: ASSQRGDSGGDTQY
D: TRBD1; V: TRBV3-1; CDR3: ASSPTGESEAF
D: -; V: TRBV7-2; CDR3: ASSVAGTRSTDTQY
D: TRBD2; V: TRBV5-6; CDR3: ASSLIAGASTDAQY
D: TRBD2; V: TRBV11-2; CDR3: ASSLDLSGARNGQF
D: -; V: TRBV5-8; CDR3: ASSFWQGNYGYT
D: TRBD1; V: TRBV9; CDR3: ASSVEGQGQETQY
D: TRBD1; V: TRBV4-1; CDR3: ASSQSGGPYEQY
D: TRBD2; V: TRBV11-2; CDR3: ASSLYSGDLQETQY
D: -; V: TRBV12-3/TRBV12-4; CDR3: ASSFRVVNEKLF
D: TRBD2; V: TRBV29-1; CDR3: SVLAGEAYEQY
D: TRBD1; V: TRBV12-3/TRBV12-4; CDR3: ASGRQGAGGYT
D: -; V: TRBV6-1; CDR3: ASSVLYTIMNTEAF
D: -; V: TRBV29-1; CDR3: SVAFGTSYEQY
D: -; V: TRBV28; CDR3: ASSLGRKQY
D: TRBD1; V: TRBV5-1; CDR3: ASSWGTGSNQPQH
D: -; V: TRBV9; CDR3: VSSVAGGLVETQY